The entry below describes one T cell receptor (beta chain). Its antigen is unknown. The trim removed 0 bases at V and 6 bases at J, leaving 8 bases unmatched. There are 16 residues in the CDR3. CDR1 is SGHDN and CDR2 is FVKESK in the germline V gene. This specimen belongs to a study of cytomegalovirus exposure and HLA in healthy donors. Study-wide findings and caveats: About 87% or about 30% of the time was how often most TCR beta V segments were productive, according to an earlier analysis.

Researchers ran the PCR with 60 Vbeta and 13 Jbeta primers. The table came from immunoSEQ multiplex PCR; TCRdb's copy has only in-frame clones and leaves some out. The sample comprises 130,000 or so clones, 76% of which are singletons, and approximately 1.8% rests with the top ten. This chain links TRBV14 with TRBJ2-1; 7 nucleotides align to TRBD2. The sequenced sample was PBMCs. The clonotype was recovered from a female donor in good health and CMV-seropositive. The CDR3 coding sequence is TGTGCCAGCAGCCAAGATCGGCTAGCGGTGTCCAATGAGCAGTTCTTC. It yields the protein CASSQDRLAVSNEQFF.